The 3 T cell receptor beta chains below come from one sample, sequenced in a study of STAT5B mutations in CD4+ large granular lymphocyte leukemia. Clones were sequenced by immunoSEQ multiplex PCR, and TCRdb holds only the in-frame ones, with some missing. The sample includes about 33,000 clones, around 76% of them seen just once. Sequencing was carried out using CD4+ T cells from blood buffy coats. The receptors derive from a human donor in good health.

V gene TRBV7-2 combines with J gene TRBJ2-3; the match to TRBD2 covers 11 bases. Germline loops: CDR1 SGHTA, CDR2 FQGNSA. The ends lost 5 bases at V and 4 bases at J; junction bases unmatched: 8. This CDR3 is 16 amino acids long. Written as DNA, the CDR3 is TGTGCCAGCAGCCCCCTAGCGGGAGGTTTCGCAGATACGCAGTATTTT. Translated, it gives CASSPLAGGFADTQYF.

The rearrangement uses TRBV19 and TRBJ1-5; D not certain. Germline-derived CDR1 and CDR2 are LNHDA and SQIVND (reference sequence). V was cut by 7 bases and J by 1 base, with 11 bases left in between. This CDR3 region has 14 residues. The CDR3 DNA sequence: TGTGCCAGTAATCCAGACTCGAGCAATCAGCCCCAGCATTTT. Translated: CASNPDSSNQPQHF. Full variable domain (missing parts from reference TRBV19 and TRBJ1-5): DGGITQSPKYLFRKEGQNVTLSCEQNLNHDAMYWYRQDPGQGLRLIYYSQIVNDFQKGDIAEGYSVSREKKESFPLTVTSAQKNPTAFYLCASNPDSSNQPQHFGDGTRLSIL.

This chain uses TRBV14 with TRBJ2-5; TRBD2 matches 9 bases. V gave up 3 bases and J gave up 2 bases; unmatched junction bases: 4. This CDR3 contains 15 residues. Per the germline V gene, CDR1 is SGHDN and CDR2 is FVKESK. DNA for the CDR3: TGTGCCAGCAGCCACTGGGCGGGGGGGCAAGAGACCCAGTACTTC. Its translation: CASSHWAGGQETQYF.